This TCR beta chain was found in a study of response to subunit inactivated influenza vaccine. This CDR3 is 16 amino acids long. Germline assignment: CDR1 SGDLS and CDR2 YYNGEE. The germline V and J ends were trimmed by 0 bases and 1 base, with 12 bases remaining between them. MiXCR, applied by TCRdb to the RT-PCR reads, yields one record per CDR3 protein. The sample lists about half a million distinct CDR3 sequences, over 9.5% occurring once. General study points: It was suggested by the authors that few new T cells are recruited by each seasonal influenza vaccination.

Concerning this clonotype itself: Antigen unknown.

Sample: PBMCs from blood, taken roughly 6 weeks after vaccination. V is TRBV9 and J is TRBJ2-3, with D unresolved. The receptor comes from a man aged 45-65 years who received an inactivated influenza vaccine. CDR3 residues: CASSVGVLGRTDTQYF. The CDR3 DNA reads TGTGCCAGCAGCGTAGGAGTATTGGGTCGCACAGATACGCAGTATTTT.